These 11 T cell receptor beta chains were all obtained from the same sample, sequenced in a study of shared clonotypes between healthy human individuals. This table comes from immunoSEQ multiplex PCR, and its TCRdb copy is limited to in-frame clones, with some not included. The data contain under 750,000 clones, roughly two thirds of them singletons. Sequencing was carried out using memory CD4+ T cells sorted from blood. The subset denotes: CD45RA-negative fraction. The receptors were gathered from a woman in her 30s in good health.

In its sample, this clone was seen once. The CDR3 is CASSLQPDQPQHF. CDR3 nucleotide sequence: TGTGCCAGCAGCTTACAGCCTGATCAGCCCCAGCATTTT. This rearrangement joins TRBV5-4 to TRBJ1-5; D gene ambiguous. Germline CDR1 is SGHNT and CDR2 is YYREEE (reference sequence). V dropped 2 bases and J dropped 5 bases, with 8 bases sitting between them. The CDR3 sequence is 13 residues long.

This chain uses TRBV27 with TRBJ2-1; 8 nucleotides match TRBD1. The CDR3 has 13 amino acids. CDR1 is MNHEY and CDR2 is SMNVEV in the germline V gene (reference sequence). V was pared by 6 bases and J by 6 bases, with 4 bases of the junction left unmatched. As DNA, the CDR3 is TGTGCCAGCAGCCGGACAGGGTTCAATGAGCAGTTCTTC. This encodes CASSRTGFNEQFF.

The chain joins TRBV18 to TRBJ2-1; 10 positions agree with TRBD2. There are 18 residues in the CDR3. Germline V gene data show CDR1 as KGHSH and CDR2 as LQKENI. J lost 4 bases, V lost 7 bases, and 16 bases had no gene match. In DNA form, the CDR3 reads TGTGCCAGCTACGCTAAGATTGTAGCGGGAGGACAATACAATGAGCAGTTCTTC. Amino acids: CASYAKIVAGGQYNEQFF.

V usage is TRBV9 and J usage is TRBJ2-7; 7 bases are a match to TRBD1. The CDR3 length is 14 residues. Trimming took 0 bases from V and 2 from J; bases not matched to a gene: 2. Germline V gives CDR1 SGDLS, CDR2 YYNGEE. The CDR3 region is CASSVGQGPYEQYF. CDR3 nucleotides: TGTGCCAGCAGCGTAGGACAGGGCCCCTACGAGCAGTACTTC. The entire variable domain, with the rest obtained from reference TRBV9 and TRBJ2-7, is as follows: DSGVTQTPKHLITATGQRVTLRCSPRSGDLSVYWYQQSLDQGLQFLIQYYNGEERAKGNILERFSAQQFPDLHSELNLSSLELGDSALYFCASSVGQGPYEQYFGPGTRLTVT.

The chain carries TRBV19 and TRBJ1-3, with D hard to call. Germline CDR1 LNHDA, CDR2 SQIVND (reference sequence). The CDR3 extends over 12 amino acids. V lost 8 bases and J lost 0, with 5 bases in between. CDR3 amino acids: CASGPSGNTIYF. DNA of the CDR3: TGTGCCAGTGGGCCCTCTGGAAACACCATATATTTT. Complete variable domain (other parts from reference TRBV19 and TRBJ1-3): DGGITQSPKYLFRKEGQNVTLSCEQNLNHDAMYWYRQDPGQGLRLIYYSQIVNDFQKGDIAEGYSVSREKKESFPLTVTSAQKNPTAFYLCASGPSGNTIYFGEGSWLTVV.

Comments on this clone: Other DNA sequences from this sample encode an identical CDR3 as well. This chain joins TRBV7-9 and TRBJ1-3; D is ambiguous. The CDR3 contains 13 residues. V was cut by 0 bases and J by 4 bases, with 4 bases left in between. The germline V gene has CDR1 SEHNR and CDR2 FQNEAQ (reference sequence). CDR3 sequence: CASSLAAGNTIYF. The CDR3 DNA reads as TGTGCCAGCAGCTTAGCGGCAGGAAACACCATATATTTT.

The J gene is TRBJ2-3, the V gene TRBV4-1, with 13 bases that match TRBD2. With 4 bases clipped from V and 1 base from J, the junction kept 8 bases outside the gene matches. The CDR3 length is 18 residues. Germline CDR1 reads MGHRA; CDR2 reads YSYEKL. The CDR3 here is CASSPGLAGVVGTDTQYF. For the CDR3, the DNA is TGCGCCAGCAGCCCTGGACTAGCGGGAGTGGTCGGCACAGATACGCAGTATTTT.

There are a few counts of this clone. CDR3 sequence: CASSPRAGGSMNEQFF. CDR3 bases: TGTGCCAGCTCACCGCGAGCGGGAGGCTCTATGAATGAGCAGTTCTTC. The chain couples TRBV18 to TRBJ2-1; 9 positions agree with TRBD2. This CDR3 is built from 16 residues. From germline, CDR1 is KGHSH and CDR2 LQKENI. V shed 3 bases, J shed 7 bases, and the junction held 10 bases outside the gene matches. Variable domain in full (rest from reference TRBV18 and TRBJ2-1): NAGVMQNPRHLVRRRGQEARLRCSPMKGHSHVYWYRQLPEEGLKFMVYLQKENIIDESGMPKERFSAEFPKEGPSILRIQQVVRGDSAAYFCASSPRAGGSMNEQFFGPGTRLTVL.

The rearrangement joins TRBV5-4 to TRBJ2-3; a possible D gene is TRBD2 (6 bases). With 3 bases removed from V and 4 bases from J, the gap between germline ends came to 15 bases. CDR3 size: 15 residues. The germline V gene encodes CDR1 SGHNT and CDR2 YYREEE (reference sequence). The CDR3 is CASSYGSQGPDTQYF. CDR3 nucleotides: TGTGCCAGCAGCTACGGGAGCCAGGGACCAGATACGCAGTATTTT.

The chain joins TRBV9 to TRBJ2-3; TRBD2 matches at 12 bases. Germline V gene data show CDR1 as SGDLS and CDR2 as YYNGEE. V shed 2 bases and J 4 bases; nucleotides not matched to a gene: 8. The CDR3 length is 17 residues. CDR3: CASSVVPSGRESDTQYF. In DNA, the CDR3 is TGTGCCAGCAGCGTCGTCCCTAGCGGGAGGGAGTCAGATACGCAGTATTTT.

The CDR3 DNA sequence: TGTGCCAGCAGTTTTGGGTTGGTCAGTGGCGGCGCCGTAGAGACCCAGTACTTC. Its protein is CASSFGLVSGGAVETQYF. The J gene is TRBJ2-5, the V gene TRBV28, with unresolved D. CDR1 MDHEN and CDR2 SYDVKM come from the germline V gene. Trimming shortened V by 3 bases and J by 4 bases, and 24 bases separated the two germline ends. CDR3 size: 18 residues.